Following are 3 T cell receptor beta chains from one sample sequenced in a study of long-term antiretroviral therapy in people with HIV. The libraries were made with immunoSEQ v3.0 at survey level. Profiling relied on immunoSEQ multiplex PCR, and the TCRdb table lists in-frame clones only, not all of them. Of 20,000 to 25,000 clones listed, over 75% are singletons. The source was unsorted PBMCs, collected 0.6 years after starting antiretroviral therapy. Receptors were obtained from a man between 60 and 70 years old with HIV.

This clone was detected a few times. This sequence joins TRBV19 and TRBJ2-2; the match to TRBD2 covers 7 bases. The CDR3 extends over 13 amino acids. After removal of 3 bases from V and 7 bases from J, the junction contained 2 bases not matched to a gene. The germline CDR1 and CDR2 sequences are LNHDA and SQIVND (reference sequence). CDR3 residues: CASSISSGGELFF. CDR3 coding DNA: TGTGCCAGTAGTATCTCTAGCGGCGGGGAGCTGTTTTTT.

The V and J genes are TRBV28 and TRBJ1-5; D perhaps matches TRBD1 (6 bases). The germline V gene has CDR1 MDHEN and CDR2 SYDVKM. The V end was cut by 2 bases, the J end by 8 bases, with 16 bases between. The length of the CDR3 is 15 residues. CDR3 coding DNA: TGTGCCAGCAGTTTACGCGGGGGGCGGATTGAGCCCCAGCATTTT. Its protein product is CASSLRGGRIEPQHF.

This chain links TRBV9 with TRBJ2-1, with D perhaps TRBD2 (5 bases). This CDR3 region has 12 residues. Between the trimmed V and J ends, which lost 3 bases and 9 bases, there was a span of 10 bases. Germline V gene lookup returns CDR1 SGDLS and CDR2 YYNGEE. The DNA for the CDR3 is TGTGCCAGCAGCGCTAGCTATTCTGAGCAGTTCTTC. Protein: CASSASYSEQFF.